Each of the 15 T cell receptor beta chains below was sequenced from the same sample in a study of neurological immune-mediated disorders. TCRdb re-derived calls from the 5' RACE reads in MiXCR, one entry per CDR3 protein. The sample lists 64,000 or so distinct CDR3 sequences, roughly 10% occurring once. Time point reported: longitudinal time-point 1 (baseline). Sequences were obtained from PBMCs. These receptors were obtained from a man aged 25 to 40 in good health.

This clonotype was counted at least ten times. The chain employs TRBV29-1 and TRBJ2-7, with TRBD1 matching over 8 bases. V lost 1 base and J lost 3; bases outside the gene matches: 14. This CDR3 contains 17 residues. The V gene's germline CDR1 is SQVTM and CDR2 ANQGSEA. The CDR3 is CSVEGQGAGGGYYEQYF. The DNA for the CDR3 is TGCAGCGTTGAAGGCCAGGGGGCCGGAGGGGGCTACTACGAGCAGTACTTC.

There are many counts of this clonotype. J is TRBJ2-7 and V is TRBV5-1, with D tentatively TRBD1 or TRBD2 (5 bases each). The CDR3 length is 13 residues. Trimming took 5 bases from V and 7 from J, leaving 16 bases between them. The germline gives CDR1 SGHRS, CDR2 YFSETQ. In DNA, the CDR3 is TGCGCCAGCAGTCCGGACATGTGGGGGGAGCAGTACTTC. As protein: CASSPDMWGEQYF.

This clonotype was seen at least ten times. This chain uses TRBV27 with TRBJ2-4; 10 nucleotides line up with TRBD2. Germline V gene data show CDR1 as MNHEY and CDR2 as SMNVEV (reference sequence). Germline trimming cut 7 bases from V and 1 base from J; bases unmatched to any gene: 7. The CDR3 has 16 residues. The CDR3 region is CASTPAGGGAKNIQYF. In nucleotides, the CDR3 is TGTGCCAGCACCCCAGCGGGAGGGGGGGCCAAAAACATTCAGTACTTC.

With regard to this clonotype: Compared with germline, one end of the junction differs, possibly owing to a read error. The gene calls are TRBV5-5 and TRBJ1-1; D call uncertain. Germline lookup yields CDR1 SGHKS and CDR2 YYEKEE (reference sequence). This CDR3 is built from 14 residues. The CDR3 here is CASGLDSDYTEAFF. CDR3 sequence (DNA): TGTGCCAGCGGCTTGGACTCAGACTACACTGAAGCTTTCTTT.

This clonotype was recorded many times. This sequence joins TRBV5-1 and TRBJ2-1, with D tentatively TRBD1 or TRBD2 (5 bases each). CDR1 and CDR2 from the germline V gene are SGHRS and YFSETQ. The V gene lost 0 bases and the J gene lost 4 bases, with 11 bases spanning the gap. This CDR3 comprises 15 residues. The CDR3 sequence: CASSLVGTGYNEQFF. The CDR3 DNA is TGCGCCAGCAGCTTGGTTGGGACGGGTTACAATGAGCAGTTCTTC.

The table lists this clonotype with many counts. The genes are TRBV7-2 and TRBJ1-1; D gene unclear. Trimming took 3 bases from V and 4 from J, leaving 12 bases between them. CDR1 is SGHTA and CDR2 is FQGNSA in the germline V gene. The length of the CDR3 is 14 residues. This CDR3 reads CASSFGQVLTEAFF. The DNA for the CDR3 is TGTGCCAGCAGCTTCGGGCAGGTCCTCACTGAAGCTTTCTTT.

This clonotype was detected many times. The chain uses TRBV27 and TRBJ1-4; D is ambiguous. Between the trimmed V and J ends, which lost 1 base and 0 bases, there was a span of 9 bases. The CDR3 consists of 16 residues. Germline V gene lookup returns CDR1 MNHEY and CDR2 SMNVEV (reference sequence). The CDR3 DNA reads TGTGCCAGCAGTTTATTGTCTCCGGCAACTAATGAAAAACTGTTTTTT. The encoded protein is CASSLLSPATNEKLFF.

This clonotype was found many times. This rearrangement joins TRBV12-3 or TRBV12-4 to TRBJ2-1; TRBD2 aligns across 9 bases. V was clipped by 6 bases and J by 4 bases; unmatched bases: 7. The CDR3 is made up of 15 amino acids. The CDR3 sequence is CASSLRLAEYNEQFF. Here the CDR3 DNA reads TGTGCCAGCAGCCTTAGACTAGCGGAGTACAATGAGCAGTTCTTC.

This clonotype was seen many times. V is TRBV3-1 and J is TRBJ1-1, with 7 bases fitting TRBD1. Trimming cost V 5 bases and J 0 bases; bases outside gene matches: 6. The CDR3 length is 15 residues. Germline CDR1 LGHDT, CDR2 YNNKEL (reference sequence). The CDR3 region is CASSLRTGVNTEAFF. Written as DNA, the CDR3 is TGTGCCAGCAGCTTACGGACAGGAGTGAACACTGAAGCTTTCTTT.

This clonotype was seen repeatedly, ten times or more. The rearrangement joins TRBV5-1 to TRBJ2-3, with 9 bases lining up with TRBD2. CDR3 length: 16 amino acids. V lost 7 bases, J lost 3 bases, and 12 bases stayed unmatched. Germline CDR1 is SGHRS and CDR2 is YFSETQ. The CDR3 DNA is TGCGCCAGCTCCCGATTAGCGGGAGTTCTTACAGATACGCAGTATTTT. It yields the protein CASSRLAGVLTDTQYF.

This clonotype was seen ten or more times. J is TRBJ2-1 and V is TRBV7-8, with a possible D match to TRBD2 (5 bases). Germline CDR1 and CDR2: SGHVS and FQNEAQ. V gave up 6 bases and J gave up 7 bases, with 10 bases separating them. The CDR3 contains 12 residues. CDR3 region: CASSLPGNEQFF. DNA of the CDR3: TGTGCCAGCAGTTTACCGGGGAATGAGCAGTTCTTC.

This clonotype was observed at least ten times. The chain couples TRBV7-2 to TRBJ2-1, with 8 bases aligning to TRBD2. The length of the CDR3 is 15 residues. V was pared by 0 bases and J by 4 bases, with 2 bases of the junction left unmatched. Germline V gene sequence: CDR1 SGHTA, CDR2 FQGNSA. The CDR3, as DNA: TGTGCCAGCAGCTTAGCTACTAGCGGTTACAATGAGCAGTTCTTC. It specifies CASSLATSGYNEQFF. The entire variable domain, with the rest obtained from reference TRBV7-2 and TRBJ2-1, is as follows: GAGVSQSPSNKVTEKGKDVELRCDPISGHTALYWYRQSLGQGLEFLIYFQGNSAPDKSGLPSDRFSAERTGGSVSTLTIQRTQQEDSAVYLCASSLATSGYNEQFFGPGTRLTVL.

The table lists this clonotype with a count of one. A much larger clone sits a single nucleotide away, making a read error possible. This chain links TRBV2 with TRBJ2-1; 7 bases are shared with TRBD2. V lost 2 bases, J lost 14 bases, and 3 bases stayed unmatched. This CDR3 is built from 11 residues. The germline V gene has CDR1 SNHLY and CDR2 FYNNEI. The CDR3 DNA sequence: TGTGCCAGCAGTGAATGGCGGGAGAAGTTCTTC. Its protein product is CASSEWREKFF.

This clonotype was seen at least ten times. As DNA, the CDR3 is TGCAGCGCCCAGGGGGGGCCGGGGGAGCAGTACTTC. Protein: CSAQGGPGEQYF. The genes are TRBV29-1 and TRBJ2-7; D is possibly TRBD1 or TRBD2 (7 bases each). The CDR3 consists of 12 residues. V was trimmed by 7 bases and J by 7 bases, leaving 17 bases between them. CDR1 and CDR2 (germline): SQVTM, ANQGSEA.

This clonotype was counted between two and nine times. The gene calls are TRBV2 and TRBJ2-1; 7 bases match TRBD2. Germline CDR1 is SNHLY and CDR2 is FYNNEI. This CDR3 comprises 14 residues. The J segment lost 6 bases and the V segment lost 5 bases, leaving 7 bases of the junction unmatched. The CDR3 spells CASSTGTTGNEQFF. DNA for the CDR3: TGTGCCAGCAGTACCGGGACTACCGGCAATGAGCAGTTCTTC.